Shown below are 10 T cell receptor beta chains from a single sample sequenced in a study of radiotherapy plus CTLA-4 blockade in lung cancer. Here immunoSEQ multiplex PCR was the method, and the copy in TCRdb shows in-frame clones only, minus some. The table shows tens of thousands of clones, with over 75% occurring only once. The input for sequencing was peripheral blood, taken from a patient treated with radiotherapy plus ipilimumab. These receptor sequences come from a human donor with non-small cell lung cancer whose response to radiotherapy plus ipilimumab could not be evaluated.

CDR3 coding DNA: TGTGCCAGCAGCCCCGGGTTGCTCGCATACGAGCAGTACTTC. It specifies CASSPGLLAYEQYF. The V call is TRBV28, the J call TRBJ2-7; no firm D call. CDR1 is MDHEN and CDR2 is SYDVKM in the germline V gene. Trimming pared 6 bases from V and 4 bases from J, leaving 16 bases between. The CDR3 spans 14 residues.

This chain links TRBV7-2 with TRBJ1-2; 8 bases agree with TRBD1. Germline CDR1 and CDR2: SGHTA and FQGNSA. This CDR3 has 15 amino acids. V shed 6 bases and J 5 bases; nucleotides not matched to a gene: 11. CDR3 DNA sequence: TGTGCCAGCAGGCGATATGGACAGGGAGAATATGGCTACACCTTC. This encodes CASRRYGQGEYGYTF.

The V and J genes are TRBV4-3 and TRBJ2-7, with D perhaps matching TRBD2 (7 bases). Trimming removed 0 bases from V and 0 bases from J, with 12 bases in between. The V gene's germline CDR1 is LGHNA and CDR2 YSLEER. CDR3 length: 16 residues. The CDR3 spells CASSQDGGQLSYEQYF. CDR3 bases: TGCGCCAGCAGCCAAGACGGGGGGCAGCTCTCCTACGAGCAGTACTTC.

The V and J genes are TRBV7-2 and TRBJ2-5; D might be TRBD2 (6 bases). The germline V gene encodes CDR1 SGHTA and CDR2 FQGNSA. The CDR3 length is 18 residues. V lost 1 base to trimming and J lost 2 bases, with 20 bases between them. In DNA form, the CDR3 reads TGTGCCAGCAGCTTAGAAGATCGCCGGGCAGGACTACAAGAGACCCAGTACTTC. This codes for CASSLEDRRAGLQETQYF.

In its sample, this clone is medium-sized. The V call is TRBV28, the J call TRBJ2-5; D possibly corresponds to TRBD1 (6 bases). The length of the CDR3 is 15 residues. V was cut by 2 bases and J by 1 base, with 11 bases left in between. CDR1 is MDHEN, CDR2 SYDVKM, per germline. Here the CDR3 reads CASSLNRVPQETQYF. CDR3 in DNA: TGTGCCAGCAGTTTAAACAGGGTTCCCCAAGAGACCCAGTACTTC.

This rearrangement joins TRBV18 to TRBJ1-2, with TRBD1 identical over 7 bases. Trimming cost V 3 bases and J 2 bases; bases outside gene matches: 6. Looked up from germline, CDR1 is KGHSH and CDR2 is LQKENI. This CDR3 is built from 15 residues. The CDR3: CASSPNRGANYGYTF. For the CDR3, the DNA is TGTGCCAGCTCACCTAACAGGGGAGCAAACTATGGCTACACCTTC.

V gene TRBV27 combines with J gene TRBJ1-2, with 7 bases aligning to TRBD1. The V gene end was trimmed by 6 bases and the J gene end by 3 bases; junction bases not matched to a gene: 4. Germline V gene lookup returns CDR1 MNHEY and CDR2 SMNVEV (reference sequence). This CDR3 is 13 amino acids long. In DNA, the CDR3 is TGTGCCAGCAGCCTAGACAGGGACTATGGCTACACCTTC. Translation: CASSLDRDYGYTF.

V and J are TRBV9 and TRBJ2-3; the match to TRBD2 covers 7 bases. CDR1 and CDR2 (germline): SGDLS, YYNGEE. There are 14 residues in the CDR3. V shed 0 bases and J 4 bases; nucleotides not matched to a gene: 2. The DNA for the CDR3 is TGTGCCAGCAGCGTAGGCGGGGGATCAGATACGCAGTATTTT. Amino acids: CASSVGGGSDTQYF.

V usage is TRBV9 and J usage is TRBJ1-2, with TRBD1 matching over 9 bases. Germline lookup yields CDR1 SGDLS and CDR2 YYNGEE. V lost 4 bases, J lost 4 bases, and 14 bases stayed unmatched. This CDR3 contains 17 residues. The CDR3 coding sequence is TGTGCCAGCAGCACGGGACAGGGAAAAGGGAGCTTCTATGGCTACACCTTC. Protein sequence: CASSTGQGKGSFYGYTF.

This chain connects TRBV5-6 to TRBJ2-3, with 10 bases fitting TRBD2. Germline V CDR1 and CDR2: SGHDT, YYEEEE. The CDR3 runs 15 residues. Trimming at V came to 5 bases and at J to 3 bases, leaving 6 bases not matched to a gene. The CDR3 nucleotides read TGTGCCAGCAGGTGGGGACTAGCGTCTACAGATACGCAGTATTTT. Amino acids: CASRWGLASTDTQYF. The variable domain in full, with the rest retrieved from reference TRBV5-6 and TRBJ2-3, is DAGVTQSPTHLIKTRGQQVTLRCSPKSGHDTVSWYQQALGQGPQFIFQYYEEEERQRGNFPDRFSGHQFPNYSSELNVNALLLGDSALYLCASRWGLASTDTQYFGPGTRLTVL.